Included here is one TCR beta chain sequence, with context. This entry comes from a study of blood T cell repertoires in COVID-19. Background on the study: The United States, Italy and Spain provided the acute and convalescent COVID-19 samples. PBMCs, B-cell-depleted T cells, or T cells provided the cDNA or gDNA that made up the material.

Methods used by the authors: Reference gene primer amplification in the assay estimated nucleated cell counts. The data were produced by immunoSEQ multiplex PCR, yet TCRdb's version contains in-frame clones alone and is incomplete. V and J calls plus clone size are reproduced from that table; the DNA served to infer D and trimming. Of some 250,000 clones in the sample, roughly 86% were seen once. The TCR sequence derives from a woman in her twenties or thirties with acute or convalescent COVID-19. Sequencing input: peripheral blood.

The CDR3, as DNA: TGCGCCAGCAGCTTGGAGCGCGCCCCGGCAGATACGCAGTATTTT. Its translation is CASSLERAPADTQYF. V and J are TRBV5-1 and TRBJ2-3; no reliable D call. This CDR3 has 15 amino acids. With 0 bases removed from V and 4 bases from J, the gap between germline ends came to 12 bases. CDR1 is SGHRS, CDR2 YFSETQ, per germline.